What follows are 10 T cell receptor beta chains derived from one specimen sequenced in a study of OX40 agonist ivuxolimab in advanced cancers. Method: immunoSEQ multiplex PCR; TCRdb's copy keeps in-frame clones and lacks some. The sample records about 60,000 clones, roughly 84% being singletons. The sequencing used CD4+ or CD8+ T cells sorted from blood, collected in a trial of the OX40 agonist ivuxolimab. The receptors originated from an adult with an advanced solid tumor such as melanoma, head and neck, liver or kidney cancer.

The V and J genes are TRBV9 and TRBJ1-6, with D unresolved. The CDR3 is 18 residues long. V lost 3 bases to trimming and J lost 0 bases, with 16 bases between them. Germline V lookup: CDR1 SGDLS, CDR2 YYNGEE. The CDR3 reads CASSARSDLSSYNSPLHF. The CDR3 DNA reads TGTGCCAGCAGCGCCAGATCTGATCTTAGCTCCTATAATTCACCCCTCCACTTT.

The V call is TRBV28, the J call TRBJ2-2; 10 bases are shared with TRBD1. Trimming took 6 bases from V and 7 from J; bases not matched to a gene: 5. The CDR3 loop spans 14 amino acids. Germline-derived CDR1 and CDR2 are MDHEN and SYDVKM. The CDR3 reads CASSQGQGSGELFF. The CDR3 region has the DNA TGTGCCAGCAGCCAGGGACAGGGGAGCGGGGAGCTGTTTTTT.

This rearrangement joins TRBV28 to TRBJ2-3, with 10 bases aligning to TRBD2. Germline V lookup: CDR1 MDHEN, CDR2 SYDVKM. The CDR3 length is 16 residues. Unmatched junction bases numbered 5, after V lost 2 bases and J lost 3 bases. The CDR3 DNA is TGTGCCAGCAGTTTAAGGTCTAGCGGGGGTACAGATACGCAGTATTTT. This gives the protein CASSLRSSGGTDTQYF.

V is TRBV5-1 and J is TRBJ1-5; D not certain. V lost 0 bases and J lost 2, with 6 bases in between. The length of the CDR3 is 14 residues. Germline lookup yields CDR1 SGHRS and CDR2 YFSETQ. The CDR3 DNA is TGCGCCAGCAGCTTGGCCGTGGGCAATCAGCCCCAGCATTTT. This sequence encodes CASSLAVGNQPQHF.

This clone was seen only once. The chain recombines TRBV19 with TRBJ1-4; maybe TRBD1 (5 bases). The V and J ends lost 6 bases and 6 bases respectively, with 11 bases between them. Germline loops: CDR1 LNHDA, CDR2 SQIVND (reference sequence). This CDR3 has 13 amino acids. CDR3: CASRIREDEKLFF. The CDR3, as DNA: TGTGCCAGTAGAATCAGGGAGGATGAAAAACTGTTTTTT.

The chain has TRBV7-9 and TRBJ2-3, with a tentative D call TRBD1 (5 bases). The CDR3 has 15 amino acids. Trimming took off 1 base at V and 3 bases at J, with 11 bases between the two ends. The germline V gene has CDR1 SEHNR and CDR2 FQNEAQ (reference sequence). The CDR3 reads CASSLGGAMTDTQYF. Here the CDR3 DNA reads TGTGCCAGCAGCTTAGGTGGGGCAATGACAGATACGCAGTATTTT.

The chain joins TRBV6-5 to TRBJ2-7; a possible D gene is TRBD1 (6 bases). V gave up 0 bases and J gave up 4 bases, with 10 bases separating them. Per the germline V gene, CDR1 is MNHEY and CDR2 is SVGAGI. The CDR3 has 14 residues. This CDR3 reads CASSYSTRGYEQYF. CDR3 in DNA: TGTGCCAGCAGTTACTCGACCAGGGGATACGAGCAGTACTTC.

The count of this clone is one. The chain's CDR3 is CASSPLGGAEAFF. CDR3 coding DNA: TGTGCCAGCTCACCGTTAGGTGGCGCTGAAGCTTTCTTT. The chain uses TRBV18 and TRBJ1-1; no clear D. V shed 3 bases and J shed 6 bases, with 11 bases lying between them. The CDR3 consists of 13 residues. The V gene's germline CDR1 is KGHSH and CDR2 LQKENI.

The genes are TRBV6-5 and TRBJ2-1, with a tentative D call TRBD1 (6 bases). Germline V lookup: CDR1 MNHEY, CDR2 SVGAGI. The CDR3 has 12 residues. V was clipped by 2 bases and J by 7 bases, with 6 bases between them. Written as DNA, the CDR3 is TGTGCCAGCAGTTACGGACAGAATGAGCAGTTCTTC. As protein: CASSYGQNEQFF.

V is TRBV6-5 and J is TRBJ1-2; D gene ambiguous. CDR1 and CDR2 from the germline V gene are MNHEY and SVGAGI. Trimming removed 6 bases from V and 4 bases from J, with 12 bases in between. The CDR3 has 13 amino acids. The CDR3 sequence: CASSPGPIYGYTF. The CDR3 coding sequence is TGTGCCAGCAGCCCGGGTCCGATCTATGGCTACACCTTC.